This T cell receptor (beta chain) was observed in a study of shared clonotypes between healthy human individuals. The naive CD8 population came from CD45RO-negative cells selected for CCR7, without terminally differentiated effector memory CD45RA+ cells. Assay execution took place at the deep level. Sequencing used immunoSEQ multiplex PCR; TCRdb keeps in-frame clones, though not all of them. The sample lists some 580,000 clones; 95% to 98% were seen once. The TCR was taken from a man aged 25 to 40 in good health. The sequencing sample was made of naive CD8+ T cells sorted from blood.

The CDR3 loop is CASSHVGLNTGELFF. In DNA, the CDR3 is TGTGCCAGCAGCCATGTGGGACTCAACACCGGGGAGCTGTTTTTT. The chain uses TRBV7-9 and TRBJ2-2; possible D gene TRBD2, 6 bases. The CDR3 has 15 residues. Trimming stripped 5 bases from V and 2 bases from J, with 12 bases between. Germline loops: CDR1 SEHNR, CDR2 FQNEAQ (reference sequence). Using reference TRBV7-9 and TRBJ2-2 for the parts outside the CDR3, the full variable domain is DTGVSQNPRHKITKRGQNVTFRCDPISEHNRLYWYRQTLGQGPEFLTYFQNEAQLEKSRLLSDRFSAERPKGSFSTLEIQRTEQGDSAMYLCASSHVGLNTGELFFGEGSRLTVL.